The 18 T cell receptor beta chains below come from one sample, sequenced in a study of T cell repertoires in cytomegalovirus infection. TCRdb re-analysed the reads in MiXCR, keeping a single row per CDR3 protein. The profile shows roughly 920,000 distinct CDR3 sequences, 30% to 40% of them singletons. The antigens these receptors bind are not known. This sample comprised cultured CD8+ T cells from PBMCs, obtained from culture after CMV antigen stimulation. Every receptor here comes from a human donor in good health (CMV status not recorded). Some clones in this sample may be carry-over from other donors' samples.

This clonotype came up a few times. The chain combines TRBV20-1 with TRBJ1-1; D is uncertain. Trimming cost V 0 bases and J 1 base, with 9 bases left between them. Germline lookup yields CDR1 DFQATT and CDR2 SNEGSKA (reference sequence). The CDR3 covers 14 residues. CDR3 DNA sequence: TGCAGTGCTAGAGATAAGGAGCGGAACACTGAAGCTTTCTTT. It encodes CSARDKERNTEAFF.

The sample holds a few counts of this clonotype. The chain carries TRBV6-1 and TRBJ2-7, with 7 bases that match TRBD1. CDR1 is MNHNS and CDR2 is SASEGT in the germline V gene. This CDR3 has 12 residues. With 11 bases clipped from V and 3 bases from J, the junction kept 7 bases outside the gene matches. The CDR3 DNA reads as TGTGCCGGGTCAGACAGGGACTACGAGCAGTACTTC. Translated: CAGSDRDYEQYF.

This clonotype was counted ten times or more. This chain's CDR3 is CASSTTGGTEAFF. The DNA of the CDR3 is TGTGCCAGCAGCACGACAGGGGGCACTGAAGCTTTCTTT. The V gene is TRBV7-6, the J gene TRBJ1-1; 9 bases agree with TRBD1. Germline CDR1 SGHVS, CDR2 FNYEAQ. V gave up 5 bases and J gave up 4 bases; unmatched junction bases: 2. This CDR3 has 13 amino acids.

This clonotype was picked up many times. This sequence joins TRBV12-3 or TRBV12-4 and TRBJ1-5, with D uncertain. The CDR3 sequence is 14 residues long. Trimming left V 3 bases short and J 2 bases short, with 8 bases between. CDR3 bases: TGTGCCAGCAGTTTCATGGAGGGCAATCAGCCCCAGCATTTT. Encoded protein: CASSFMEGNQPQHF.

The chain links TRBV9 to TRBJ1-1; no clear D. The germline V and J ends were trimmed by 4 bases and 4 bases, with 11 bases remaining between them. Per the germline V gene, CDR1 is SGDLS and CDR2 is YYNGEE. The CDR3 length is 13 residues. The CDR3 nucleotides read TGTGCCAGCAGCCTAACAGTGTTCACTGAAGCTTTCTTT. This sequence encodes CASSLTVFTEAFF. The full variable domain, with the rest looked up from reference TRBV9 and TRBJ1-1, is DSGVTQTPKHLITATGQRVTLRCSPRSGDLSVYWYQQSLDQGLQFLIQYYNGEERAKGNILERFSAQQFPDLHSELNLSSLELGDSALYFCASSLTVFTEAFFGQGTRLTVV.

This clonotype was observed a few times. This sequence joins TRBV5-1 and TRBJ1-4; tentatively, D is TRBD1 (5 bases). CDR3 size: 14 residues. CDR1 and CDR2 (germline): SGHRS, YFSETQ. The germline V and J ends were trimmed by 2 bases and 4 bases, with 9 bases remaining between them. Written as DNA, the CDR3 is TGCGCCAGCAGCTTTACAGGCCTTAATGAAAAACTGTTTTTT. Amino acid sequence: CASSFTGLNEKLFF.

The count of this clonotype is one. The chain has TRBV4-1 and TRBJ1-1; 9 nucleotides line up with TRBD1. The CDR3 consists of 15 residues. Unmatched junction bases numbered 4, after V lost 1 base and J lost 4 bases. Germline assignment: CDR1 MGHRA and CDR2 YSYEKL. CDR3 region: CASSQATGGTTEAFF. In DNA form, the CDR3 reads TGCGCCAGCAGCCAAGCGACAGGGGGTACCACTGAAGCTTTCTTT.

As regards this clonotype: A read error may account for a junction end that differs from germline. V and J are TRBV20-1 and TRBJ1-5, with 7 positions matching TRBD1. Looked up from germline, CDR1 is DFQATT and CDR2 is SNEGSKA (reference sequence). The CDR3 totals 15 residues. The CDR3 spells CSARVGPQGSQLQHF. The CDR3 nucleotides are TGCAGTGCTAGAGTGGGGCCACAGGGGAGTCAGCTCCAGCATTTT.

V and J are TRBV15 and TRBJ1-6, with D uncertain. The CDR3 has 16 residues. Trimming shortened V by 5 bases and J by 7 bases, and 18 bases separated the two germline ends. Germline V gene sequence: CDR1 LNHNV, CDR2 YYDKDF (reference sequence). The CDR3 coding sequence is TGTGCCACCAGCTCGCAGCCGTTTGGGATAAATTCACCCCTCCACTTT. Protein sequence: CATSSQPFGINSPLHF.

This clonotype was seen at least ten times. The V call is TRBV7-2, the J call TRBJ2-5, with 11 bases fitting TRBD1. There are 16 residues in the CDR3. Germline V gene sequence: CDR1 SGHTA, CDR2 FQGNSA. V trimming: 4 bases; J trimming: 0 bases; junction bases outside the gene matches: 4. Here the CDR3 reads CASSSRDRGYQETQYF. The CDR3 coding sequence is TGTGCCAGCAGCTCCCGGGACAGGGGGTACCAAGAGACCCAGTACTTC.

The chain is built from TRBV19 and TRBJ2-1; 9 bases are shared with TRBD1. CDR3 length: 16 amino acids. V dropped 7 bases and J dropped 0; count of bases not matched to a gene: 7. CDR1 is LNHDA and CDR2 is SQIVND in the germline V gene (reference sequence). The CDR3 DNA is TGTGCCAGTACCGTAAAGGACAGGGGCTCCTACAATGAGCAGTTCTTC. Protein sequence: CASTVKDRGSYNEQFF.

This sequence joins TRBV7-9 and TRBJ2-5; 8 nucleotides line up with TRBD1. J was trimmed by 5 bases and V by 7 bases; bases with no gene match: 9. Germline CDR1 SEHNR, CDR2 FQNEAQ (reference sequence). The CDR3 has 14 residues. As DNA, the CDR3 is TGTGCCAGCAAACTTGCCAGGGGGCATGAGACCCAGTACTTC. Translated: CASKLARGHETQYF.

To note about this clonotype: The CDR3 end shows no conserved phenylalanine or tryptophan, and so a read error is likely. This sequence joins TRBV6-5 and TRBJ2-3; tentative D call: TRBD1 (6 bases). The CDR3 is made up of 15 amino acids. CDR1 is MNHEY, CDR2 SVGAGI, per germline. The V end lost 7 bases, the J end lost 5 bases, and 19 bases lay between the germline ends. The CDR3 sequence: CASTLTGIRGDTQYI. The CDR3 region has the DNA TGTGCCAGCACCCTCACAGGGATAAGGGGAGATACGCAGTATATT.

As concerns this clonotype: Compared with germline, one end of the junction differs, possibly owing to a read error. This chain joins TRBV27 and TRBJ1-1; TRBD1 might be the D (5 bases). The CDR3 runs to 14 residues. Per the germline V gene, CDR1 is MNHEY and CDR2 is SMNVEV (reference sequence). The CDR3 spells CAGSLRERDAEAFF. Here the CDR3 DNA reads TGTGCCGGCAGTTTAAGGGAAAGGGACGCTGAAGCTTTCTTT.

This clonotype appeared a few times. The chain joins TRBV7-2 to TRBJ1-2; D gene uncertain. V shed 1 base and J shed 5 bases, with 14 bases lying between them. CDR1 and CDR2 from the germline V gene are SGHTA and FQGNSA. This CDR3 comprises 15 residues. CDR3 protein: CASSLVSHDPYGYTF. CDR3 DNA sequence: TGTGCCAGCAGCTTAGTCTCTCATGACCCATATGGCTACACCTTC. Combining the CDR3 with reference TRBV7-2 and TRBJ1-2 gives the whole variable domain GAGVSQSPSNKVTEKGKDVELRCDPISGHTALYWYRQSLGQGLEFLIYFQGNSAPDKSGLPSDRFSAERTGGSVSTLTIQRTQQEDSAVYLCASSLVSHDPYGYTFGSGTRLTVV.

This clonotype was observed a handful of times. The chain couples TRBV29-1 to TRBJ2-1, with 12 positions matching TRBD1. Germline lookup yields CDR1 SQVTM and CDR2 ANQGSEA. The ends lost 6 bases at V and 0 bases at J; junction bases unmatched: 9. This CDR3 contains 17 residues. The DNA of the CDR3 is TGCAGCGTGAGGGGGGGACAGGGGGCTTCCTCCTACAATGAGCAGTTCTTC. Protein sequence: CSVRGGQGASSYNEQFF.

The CDR3 sequence is CASHGGGVNGELFF. CDR3 nucleotides: TGTGCCAGCCACGGCGGGGGGGTCAACGGGGAGCTGTTTTTT. This chain links TRBV6-5 with TRBJ2-2; 9 nucleotides line up with TRBD2. The CDR3 length is 14 residues. Germline CDR1 reads MNHEY; CDR2 reads SVGAGI. Trimming cost V 8 bases and J 7 bases; bases outside gene matches: 8.

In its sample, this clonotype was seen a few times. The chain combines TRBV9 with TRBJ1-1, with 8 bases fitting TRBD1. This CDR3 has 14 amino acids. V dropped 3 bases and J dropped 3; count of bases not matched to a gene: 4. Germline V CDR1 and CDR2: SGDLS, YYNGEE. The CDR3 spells CASSGRTGHTEAFF. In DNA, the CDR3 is TGTGCCAGCAGCGGGCGGACAGGGCACACTGAAGCTTTCTTT.